Presented here are 4 T cell receptor beta chains from one specimen sequenced in a study of chemoradiotherapy in HPV16-positive cancers. Some clones are missing from TCRdb's copy, which holds only in-frame ones; the method was immunoSEQ multiplex PCR. This sample carries over 10,000 clones, approximately 85% of them seen once, and the ten largest clones take under 7%. The material was blood, obtained from a patient who underwent chemoradiotherapy. The receptor set was obtained from a human donor with HPV-associated anogenital cancer.

The rearrangement uses TRBV4-2 and TRBJ1-2; 12 bases fit TRBD1. Germline V gives CDR1 LGHNA, CDR2 YNFKEQ. Trimming took 4 bases from V and 5 from J; bases not matched to a gene: 5. The length of the CDR3 is 15 residues. The CDR3 here is CASSLGTGGSYGYTF. The CDR3 region has the DNA TGTGCCAGCAGCCTAGGGACAGGGGGCTCTTATGGCTACACCTTC.

CDR3 sequence (DNA): TGTGCCAGCACATGGCCCGACGAGCAGAGGGCTTTCTTT. Amino acid sequence: CASTWPDEQRAFF. This chain connects TRBV6-1 to TRBJ1-1; D is unclear. From germline, CDR1 is MNHNS and CDR2 SASEGT. The germline V and J ends were trimmed by 7 bases and 11 bases, with 20 bases remaining between them. The CDR3 length is 13 residues.

CDR3 residues: CAWSRGGGNTEAFF. The CDR3 DNA sequence: TGTGCCTGGAGCCGAGGGGGGGGGAACACTGAAGCTTTCTTT. The chain has TRBV30 and TRBJ1-1; perhaps TRBD1 as D (6 bases). V was shortened by 3 bases and J by 1 base, with 12 bases between the two germline ends. The CDR3 length is 14 residues. The germline CDR1 and CDR2 sequences are GTSNPN and SVGIG (reference sequence).

The rearrangement uses TRBV5-1 and TRBJ2-2, with a weak D call TRBD1 (6 bases). This CDR3 is 16 amino acids long. V was clipped by 5 bases and J by 0 bases, with 14 bases between them. Germline CDR1 and CDR2: SGHRS and YFSETQ. CDR3: CASRPAGTPNTGELFF. DNA for the CDR3: TGCGCCAGCAGACCCGCCGGGACACCGAACACCGGGGAGCTGTTTTTT. Complete variable domain (other parts from reference TRBV5-1 and TRBJ2-2): KAGVTQTPRYLIKTRGQQVTLSCSPISGHRSVSWYQQTPGQGLQFLFEYFSETQRNKGNFPGRFSGRQFSNSRSEMNVSTLELGDSALYLCASRPAGTPNTGELFFGEGSRLTVL.